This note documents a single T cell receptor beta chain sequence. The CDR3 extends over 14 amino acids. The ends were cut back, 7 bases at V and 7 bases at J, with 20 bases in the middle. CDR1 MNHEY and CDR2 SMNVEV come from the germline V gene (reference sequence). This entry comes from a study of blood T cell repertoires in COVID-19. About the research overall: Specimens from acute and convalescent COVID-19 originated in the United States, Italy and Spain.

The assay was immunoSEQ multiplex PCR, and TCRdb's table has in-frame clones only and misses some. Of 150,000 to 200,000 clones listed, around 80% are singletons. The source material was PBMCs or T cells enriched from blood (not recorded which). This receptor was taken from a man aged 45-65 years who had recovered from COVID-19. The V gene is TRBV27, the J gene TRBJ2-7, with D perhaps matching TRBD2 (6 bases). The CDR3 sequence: CASNPGGVIGEQYF. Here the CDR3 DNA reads TGTGCCAGCAACCCAGGAGGGGTGATAGGGGAGCAGTACTTC.